These T cell receptor beta chains were read from a single sample in a study of cytomegalovirus exposure and HLA in healthy donors. The assay was immunoSEQ multiplex PCR, and TCRdb's table has in-frame clones only and misses some. The repertoire consists of over 150,000 clones, with roughly three quarters occurring once and the leading ten covering approximately 1.5%. The specimen sequenced was PBMCs. Receptors were obtained from a woman younger than 35 in good health and CMV-seronegative. The CDR3 runs from the conserved cysteine through the conserved F or W. A D gene is named only where the DNA matches it firmly. Size is omitted from some rows. Given values are once, few, many or a class for expanded clones.

J gene: TRBJ2-1
clone size: -
D gene: TRBD2
V gene: TRBV5-1
CDR3 DNA: TGCGCCAGCTTTCGGGAGGGTAGCGGGAGGTTCTACAATGAGCAGTTCTTC
CDR3 protein: CASFREGSGRFYNEQFF

J gene: TRBJ1-5
clone size: once
D gene: -
V gene: TRBV7-2
CDR3 DNA: TGTGCCAGCAGCTTAGGCCGGGTTGGCAATCAGCCCCAGCATTTT
CDR3 protein: CASSLGRVGNQPQHF

J gene: TRBJ2-3
clone size: -
D gene: TRBD2
V gene: TRBV2
CDR3 DNA: TGTGCCAGCATATTCGGACTAGCGGGAGTAGGAGATACGCAGTATTTT
CDR3 protein: CASIFGLAGVGDTQYF

J gene: TRBJ1-1
clone size: once
D gene: -
V gene: TRBV7-9
CDR3 DNA: TGTGCCAGCAGCGCCCGTCGCTTGGGGGGCACTGAAGCTTTCTTT
CDR3 protein: CASSARRLGGTEAFF

J gene: TRBJ1-6
clone size: -
D gene: TRBD1
V gene: TRBV6-1
CDR3 DNA: TGTGCCAGCAAACCAGTGACAGGGCATTCACCCCTCCACTTT
CDR3 protein: CASKPVTGHSPLHF

J gene: TRBJ2-2
clone size: -
D gene: TRBD2
V gene: TRBV6-4
CDR3 DNA: TGTGCCAGCAGTGACGAGGCGGGAGGTGTCACCGGGGAGCTGTTTTTT
CDR3 protein: CASSDEAGGVTGELFF

J gene: TRBJ1-1
clone size: -
D gene: -
V gene: TRBV6-6
CDR3 DNA: TGTGCCAGCAGTAAGGGGCGGAGAGTGAACACTGAAGCTTTCTTT
CDR3 protein: CASSKGRRVNTEAFF

J gene: TRBJ2-7
clone size: -
D gene: TRBD2
V gene: TRBV9
CDR3 DNA: TGTGCCAGCAGCGAGAGCGGGGATATCTCCTACGAGCAGTACTTC
CDR3 protein: CASSESGDISYEQYF

J gene: TRBJ2-1
clone size: -
D gene: -
V gene: TRBV25-1
CDR3 DNA: TGTGCCAGCAGAGAGGGAGGTGGTTATGAGCAGTTCTTC
CDR3 protein: CASREGGGYEQFF

J gene: TRBJ2-2
clone size: -
D gene: TRBD1
V gene: TRBV19
CDR3 DNA: TGTGCCAGTAGTACAGGGGGGACAGGGTCCACCGGGGAGCTGTTTTTT
CDR3 protein: CASSTGGTGSTGELFF

J gene: TRBJ1-5
clone size: -
D gene: -
V gene: TRBV6-5
CDR3 DNA: TGTGCCAGCAGTTTCGGGGGGAGGCATCAGCCCCAGCATTTT
CDR3 protein: CASSFGGRHQPQHF

J gene: TRBJ1-2
clone size: -
D gene: -
V gene: TRBV5-1
CDR3 DNA: TGCGCCAGCAGCCCGGTGGGAGGGTCCGACTATGGCTACACCTTC
CDR3 protein: CASSPVGGSDYGYTF

J gene: TRBJ2-1
clone size: once
D gene: -
V gene: TRBV18
CDR3 DNA: TGTGCCAGCTCACCCCCGGAGGGTTCCTACAATGAGCAGTTCTTC
CDR3 protein: CASSPPEGSYNEQFF

J gene: TRBJ2-7
clone size: -
D gene: TRBD2
V gene: TRBV4-1
CDR3 DNA: TGCGCCAGCAGCCAAGGCGCGGGAGGTATCTACGAGCAGTACTTC
CDR3 protein: CASSQGAGGIYEQYF

J gene: TRBJ1-2
clone size: -
D gene: TRBD1
V gene: TRBV10-3
CDR3 DNA: TGTGCCATCAGTGAAGGGGCGGACAGGGGTGATGGCTACACCTTC
CDR3 protein: CAISEGADRGDGYTF

J gene: TRBJ2-2
clone size: -
D gene: -
V gene: TRBV4-1
CDR3 DNA: TGCGCCAGCACCTTCGGGGTTACCGGGGAGCTGTTTTTT
CDR3 protein: CASTFGVTGELFF

J gene: TRBJ2-3
clone size: -
D gene: -
V gene: TRBV19
CDR3 DNA: TGTGCCAGTAGTATAGGGAGCGGCCAGATTGCGCAGTATTTT
CDR3 protein: CASSIGSGQIAQYF

J gene: TRBJ2-1
clone size: -
D gene: TRBD2
V gene: TRBV2
CDR3 DNA: TGTGCCAGCAGGACCGGGACTAGCAGAGATGAGCAGTTCTTC
CDR3 protein: CASRTGTSRDEQFF

J gene: TRBJ2-1
clone size: -
D gene: TRBD2
V gene: TRBV4-3
CDR3 DNA: TGCGCCAGCAGCCAAGATCGGCTAGCGGGAGTGGAGCAGTTCTTC
CDR3 protein: CASSQDRLAGVEQFF

J gene: TRBJ2-7
clone size: -
D gene: -
V gene: TRBV11-2
CDR3 DNA: TGTGCCAGCAGCTTCCCCGAACGTCAAACAGTGAGCTACGAGCAGTACTTC
CDR3 protein: CASSFPERQTVSYEQYF

J gene: TRBJ2-3
clone size: -
D gene: -
V gene: TRBV6-5
CDR3 DNA: TGTGCCAGCAGTTACTCCCCTGTGGAGCTGGCAGATACGCAGTATTTT
CDR3 protein: CASSYSPVELADTQYF

J gene: TRBJ1-3
clone size: -
D gene: -
V gene: TRBV6-1
CDR3 DNA: TGTGCCAGCAGTGAACGACAACCTGGAAACACCATATATTTT
CDR3 protein: CASSERQPGNTIYF

J gene: TRBJ2-7
clone size: -
D gene: TRBD1
V gene: TRBV10-3
CDR3 DNA: TGTGCCATCAGTGAGCAGGGGGACGCCTACGAGCAGTACTTC
CDR3 protein: CAISEQGDAYEQYF

J gene: TRBJ1-5
clone size: -
D gene: -
V gene: TRBV4-2
CDR3 DNA: TGTGCCAGCAGCCAAGATCCAGGGGATCAGCCCCAGCATTTT
CDR3 protein: CASSQDPGDQPQHF

J gene: TRBJ2-1
clone size: -
D gene: -
V gene: TRBV28
CDR3 DNA: TGTGCCAGCAGTTTCCCCCAGGTTAGCTCCTACAATGAGCAGTTCTTC
CDR3 protein: CASSFPQVSSYNEQFF

J gene: TRBJ2-7
clone size: -
D gene: -
V gene: TRBV7-8
CDR3 DNA: TGTGCCAGCAGCTCCCTAGGCCGCGAGCAGTACTTC
CDR3 protein: CASSSLGREQYF

J gene: TRBJ1-2
clone size: -
D gene: TRBD1
V gene: TRBV5-1
CDR3 DNA: TGCGCCAGCAGCGTACGGGACAGTACCCCCAATTCTGCTGGCTACACCTTC
CDR3 protein: CASSVRDSTPNSAGYTF

J gene: TRBJ1-4
clone size: -
D gene: TRBD1
V gene: TRBV5-4
CDR3 DNA: TGTGCCAGCAGCTTGGAGGGGGCTTCAAATGAAAAACTGTTTTTT
CDR3 protein: CASSLEGASNEKLFF

J gene: TRBJ1-5
clone size: -
D gene: TRBD1
V gene: TRBV10-2
CDR3 DNA: TGCGCCAGCGGTGGACAGGGATACCAGCCCCAGCATTTT
CDR3 protein: CASGGQGYQPQHF

J gene: TRBJ2-7
clone size: -
D gene: TRBD2
V gene: TRBV30
CDR3 DNA: TGTGCCCGGAGTCCTTCCCCAAGCGGGAGGGCCTACGACGAGCAGTACTTC
CDR3 protein: CARSPSPSGRAYDEQYF

J gene: TRBJ1-5
clone size: -
D gene: -
V gene: TRBV6-1
CDR3 DNA: TGTGCCAGCAGTGAAGTAAATCAGCCCCAGCATTTT
CDR3 protein: CASSEVNQPQHF

J gene: TRBJ2-2
clone size: -
D gene: TRBD2
V gene: TRBV5-1
CDR3 DNA: TGCGCCAGCAGTTTGAACAGGGGACTAGCGAGCACCGGGGAGCTGTTTTTT
CDR3 protein: CASSLNRGLASTGELFF

J gene: TRBJ2-1
clone size: -
D gene: -
V gene: TRBV5-1
CDR3 DNA: TGCGCCAGCAGCTTGGGAATGGGCAACAATGAGCAGTTCTTC
CDR3 protein: CASSLGMGNNEQFF

J gene: TRBJ1-2
clone size: -
D gene: TRBD1
V gene: TRBV5-6
CDR3 DNA: TGTGCCAGCAGCTTGGGACAGGGGGCGATTAATGGCTACACCTTC
CDR3 protein: CASSLGQGAINGYTF

J gene: TRBJ1-1
clone size: -
D gene: TRBD1
V gene: TRBV19
CDR3 DNA: TGTGCCAGTACCCCCGGACAGGGGAACACTGAAGCTTTCTTT
CDR3 protein: CASTPGQGNTEAFF